A selection of T cell receptor beta chains follows, all from one sample in a study of CD8 T cells in Susac syndrome. TCRdb re-called the immunoSEQ multiplex PCR reads with MiXCR, one entry per CDR3 protein. The sample records about 280,000 distinct CDR3 sequences, 70% to 90% being singletons. Source material: CD8+ T cells from PBMCs. All receptors come from a human donor with multiple sclerosis. CDR3s include the opening cysteine and the closing phenylalanine or tryptophan. A D gene is named only where the DNA matches it firmly. A row's size may be missing; if present it is once, few, many or a size class.

D gene,clone size,CDR3 length,V gene,J gene,CDR3 DNA,CDR3 protein
NA,NA,12,TRBV10-2,TRBJ2-1,TGCGCCAGCAGTGAGGTTTATCGGGAGCAGTTCTTC,CASSEVYREQFF
NA,NA,14,TRBV2,TRBJ1-1,TGTGCCAGCATCCTCGACCTTATGAACACTGAAGCTTTCTTT,CASILDLMNTEAFF
NA,NA,16,TRBV27,TRBJ2-2,TGTGCCAGCAGTTTATTCAGGAGGCGGGGGCCCGGGGAGCTGTTTTTT,CASSLFRRRGPGELFF
TRBD2,NA,15,TRBV7-8,TRBJ2-2,TGTGCCAGCAGCGGCAGGACTAGTCAGGCCGGGGAGCTGTTTTTT,CASSGRTSQAGELFF
NA,NA,17,TRBV4-2,TRBJ1-4,TGTGCCAGCAGCCAAGATAGGGCGGAACTTATAAATGAAAAACTGTTTTTT,CASSQDRAELINEKLFF
TRBD2,NA,15,TRBV29-1,TRBJ2-7,TGCAGCGCCTTCTCCGGGACTAGCGGCCCCTACGAGCAGTACTTC,CSAFSGTSGPYEQYF
NA,NA,14,TRBV13,TRBJ1-1,TGTGCCAGCAGCCAAGGGTTGGGTTACACTGAAGCTTTCTTT,CASSQGLGYTEAFF
NA,NA,16,TRBV11-2,TRBJ2-1,TGTGCCAGCAGCTTGGGGGTGGCCAGCTCCTACAATGAGCAGTTCTTC,CASSLGVASSYNEQFF
TRBD1,NA,15,TRBV5-5,TRBJ2-6,TGTGCCAGCAGCGGCAGGGGGCGCGAGGCCAACGTCCTGACTTTC,CASSGRGREANVLTF
NA,NA,16,TRBV13,TRBJ1-4,TGTGCCAGCAGCTCTTCCCATCCCCCAACTAATGAAAAACTGTTTTTT,CASSSSHPPTNEKLFF
NA,NA,13,TRBV7-2,TRBJ2-5,TGTGCCAGCAGCTTAGAGGGATTGGAGACCCAGTACTTC,CASSLEGLETQYF
TRBD1,NA,15,TRBV9,TRBJ1-3,TGTGCCAGCAGCGTATCTGGGACAGAAAGAAACACCATATATTTT,CASSVSGTERNTIYF
NA,NA,14,TRBV28,TRBJ1-2,TGTGCCAGCAGTTTTTTCGACAATTACTATGGCTACACCTTC,CASSFFDNYYGYTF
TRBD2,NA,15,TRBV5-4,TRBJ2-7,TGTGCCAGCAGCTCCCTGACTAGCGGGAACCACGGGCAGTACTTC,CASSSLTSGNHGQYF
NA,NA,15,TRBV21-1,TRBJ2-7,TGTGCCAGCAGCCCTGGGGGCCTACTCTCCTACAAGCAGTACTTC,CASSPGGLLSYKQYF
TRBD1,NA,14,TRBV6-5,TRBJ1-4,TGTGCCAGCAGTTACTATGAGGGGGCGAAAAAACTGTTTTTT,CASSYYEGAKKLFF
NA,NA,14,TRBV12-3/TRBV12-4,TRBJ2-7,TGTGCCAGCAGGGAGAGGGTAGGGTCCTACGAGCAGTACTTC,CASRERVGSYEQYF
TRBD1,NA,14,TRBV7-9,TRBJ2-5,TGTGCCAGCAGCTCGACAGGGGTAGCAGAGACCCAGTACTTC,CASSSTGVAETQYF
NA,NA,12,TRBV19,TRBJ2-1,TGTGCCAGTATGGAAAATTACAATGAGCAGTTCTTC,CASMENYNEQFF
NA,NA,12,TRBV12-5,TRBJ2-7,TGTGCTAGTGGTTTGAGAATGCGGGAGCAGTACTTC,CASGLRMREQYF
NA,few,14,TRBV6-5,TRBJ2-7,TGTGCCAGCAGTCCCGGGACTCCCTCCTACGAGCAGTACTTC,CASSPGTPSYEQYF
NA,once,12,TRBV4-1,TRBJ1-1,TGCGCCAGCAGCGGATATAAGGCTGAAGCTTTCTTT,CASSGYKAEAFF
NA,once,14,TRBV7-6,TRBJ2-1,TGTGCCAGCAGCTTATGGAAAGTCAACAATGAGCAGTTCTTC,CASSLWKVNNEQFF
NA,NA,12,TRBV28,TRBJ2-7,TGTGCCAGCATAGGCGAGACCTACGAGCAGTACTTC,CASIGETYEQYF
TRBD2,few,14,TRBV29-1,TRBJ2-7,TGCAGCGTCGCTCGGGGACTAGCGGGAGCCGAGCAGTACTTC,CSVARGLAGAEQYF
TRBD2,NA,14,TRBV20-1,TRBJ2-1,TGCAGTGCTAGAGTAGCGGGAGTCTACAATGAGCAGTTCTTC,CSARVAGVYNEQFF
NA,NA,14,TRBV7-8,TRBJ2-7,TGTGCCAGCAGCCCGATGAGTGCCACCTACGAGCAGTACTTC,CASSPMSATYEQYF
NA,once,17,TRBV2,TRBJ1-1,TGTGCCAGCAGTACCCGACCCCATGGGGGGTGGAACACTGAAGCTTTCTTT,CASSTRPHGGWNTEAFF
TRBD1,NA,14,TRBV10-3,TRBJ1-1,TGTGCCATCAGTGGAACAGGGGGCGACGCTGAAGCTTTCTTT,CAISGTGGDAEAFF
TRBD2,NA,15,TRBV4-2,TRBJ2-7,TGTGCCAGCAGCCAAGGAGGTAGCGGGGGTTACGAGCAGTACTTC,CASSQGGSGGYEQYF
TRBD2,NA,15,TRBV7-3,TRBJ2-1,TGTGCCAGCAGCTTCGGGACTAGCACATACAATGAGCAGTTCTTC,CASSFGTSTYNEQFF
TRBD2,NA,16,TRBV9,TRBJ2-1,TGTGCCAGCAGCGTAGGGGGTTGGCGGGAGGAGAATGAGCAGTTCTTC,CASSVGGWREENEQFF
TRBD1,NA,17,TRBV6-1,TRBJ2-2,TGTGCCAGCAGCCTCGACAGGGGCGCTACGAACACCGGGGAGCTGTTTTTT,CASSLDRGATNTGELFF
TRBD2,NA,18,TRBV4-1,TRBJ2-7,TGCGCCAGCAGTAACCCGGGACTAGCGGGTGTTAGCTCCTACGAGCAGTACTTC,CASSNPGLAGVSSYEQYF
NA,few,10,TRBV24-1,TRBJ2-7,TGTGCCACCAGTGTCGGGGAGCAGTACTTC,CATSVGEQYF
NA,NA,16,TRBV27,TRBJ1-2,TGTGCCAGCAGTTTATCGAGATCAGGGTCGGACTATGGCTACACCTTC,CASSLSRSGSDYGYTF